This T cell receptor beta chain appears in the sequencing data of a study of blood T cells in healthy people across ages. Findings and caveats of the study: Estimates drawn from one million T cells were deemed to understate diversity.

Per germline, CDR1 SNHLY and CDR2 FYNNEI. V lost 2 bases and J lost 4, with 15 bases in between. The CDR3 runs 16 residues. Through a sample-barcoded 5' primer and a J-beta primer mix, a second PCR was run for roughly 7 to 12 cycles. Unique molecular identifiers of 12 random nucleotides labeled each cDNA. Each CDR3 protein is one row after TCRdb ran MiXCR on the 5' RACE reads. The sample consists of more than 550,000 distinct CDR3 sequences, 22% of them appearing once. On this clonotype: Its antigen is not known.

This sequence originates from a man in his 70s in good health. The sequencing sample was made of blood. The chain employs TRBV2 and TRBJ2-1; no definite D call. The CDR3, as DNA: TGTGCCAGCAGTGAATTGAGGACGGAACCGTACAATGAGCAGTTCTTC. Translated: CASSELRTEPYNEQFF.